The following is a T cell receptor (beta chain) sequence with its context. The record originates from a study of control samples from healthy donors and cancer patients. TCRdb keeps only in-frame clones here, not all; method: immunoSEQ multiplex PCR. This table has 8,500 to 11,000 clones, under 95% appearing once. The origin of this receptor is a man aged 60 to 69 with colorectal cancer. Sequenced input: PBMCs.

CDR3 bases: TGTGCCAGCAGCTTGAAGGCCACCTCCCGCAATGAGCAGTTCTTC. This gives the protein CASSLKATSRNEQFF. The chain has TRBV5-6 and TRBJ2-1; D not certain. Germline assignment: CDR1 SGHDT and CDR2 YYEEEE. V lost 1 base to trimming and J lost 6 bases, with 14 bases between them. This CDR3 comprises 15 residues.